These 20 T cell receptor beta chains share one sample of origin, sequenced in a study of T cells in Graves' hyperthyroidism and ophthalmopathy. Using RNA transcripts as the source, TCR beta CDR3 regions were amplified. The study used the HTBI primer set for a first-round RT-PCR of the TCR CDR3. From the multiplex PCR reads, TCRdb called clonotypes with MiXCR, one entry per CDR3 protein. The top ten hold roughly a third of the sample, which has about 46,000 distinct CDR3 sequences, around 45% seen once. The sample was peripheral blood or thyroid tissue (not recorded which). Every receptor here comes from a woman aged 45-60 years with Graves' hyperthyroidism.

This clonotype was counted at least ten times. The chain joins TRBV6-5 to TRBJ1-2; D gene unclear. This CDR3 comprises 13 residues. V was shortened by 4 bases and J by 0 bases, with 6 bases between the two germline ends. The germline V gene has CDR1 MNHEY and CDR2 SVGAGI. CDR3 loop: CASSWKANYGYTF. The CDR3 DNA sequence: TGTGCCAGCAGTTGGAAAGCTAACTATGGCTACACCTTC.

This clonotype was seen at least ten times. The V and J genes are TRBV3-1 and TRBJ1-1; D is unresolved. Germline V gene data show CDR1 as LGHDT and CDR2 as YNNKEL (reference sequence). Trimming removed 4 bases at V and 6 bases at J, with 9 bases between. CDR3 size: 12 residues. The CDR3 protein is CASSPNLAEAFF. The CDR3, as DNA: TGTGCCAGCAGCCCAAATCTCGCTGAAGCTTTCTTT.

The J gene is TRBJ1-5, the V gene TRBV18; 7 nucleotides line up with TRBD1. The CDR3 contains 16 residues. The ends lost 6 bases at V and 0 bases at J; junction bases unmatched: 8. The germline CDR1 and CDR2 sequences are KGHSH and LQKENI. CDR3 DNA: TGTGCCAGCTCGCGGGACAGAGGTTATAGCAATCAGCCCCAGCATTTT. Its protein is CASSRDRGYSNQPQHF.

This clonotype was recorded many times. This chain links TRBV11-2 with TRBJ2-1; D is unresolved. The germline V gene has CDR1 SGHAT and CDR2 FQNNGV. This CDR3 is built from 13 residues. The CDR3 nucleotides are TGTGCGAGCTCCGGTAGCTCCTACAATGAGCAGTTCTTC. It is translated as CASSGSSYNEQFF.

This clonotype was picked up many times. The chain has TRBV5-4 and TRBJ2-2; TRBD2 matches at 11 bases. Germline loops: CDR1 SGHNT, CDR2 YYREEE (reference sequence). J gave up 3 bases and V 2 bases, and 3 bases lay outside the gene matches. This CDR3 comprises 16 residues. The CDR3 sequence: CASSFLSGRDTGELFF. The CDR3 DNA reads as TGTGCCAGCAGCTTCCTTAGCGGGAGGGACACCGGGGAGCTGTTTTTT.

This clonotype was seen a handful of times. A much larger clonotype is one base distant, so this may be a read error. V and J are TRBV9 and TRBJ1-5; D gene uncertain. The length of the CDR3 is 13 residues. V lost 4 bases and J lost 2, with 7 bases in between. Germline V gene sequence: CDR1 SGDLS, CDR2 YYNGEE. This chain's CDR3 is CASSLAGNQPQHF. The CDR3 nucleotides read TGTGCCAGCAGCCTAGCCGGCAATCAGCCCCAGCATTTT.

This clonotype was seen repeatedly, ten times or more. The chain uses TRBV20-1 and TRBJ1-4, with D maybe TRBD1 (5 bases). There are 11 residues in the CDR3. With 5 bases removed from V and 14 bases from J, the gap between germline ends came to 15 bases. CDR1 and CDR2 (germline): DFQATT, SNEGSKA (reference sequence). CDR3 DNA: TGCAGTGCTCCGGCCCGGGACTGGCTGTTTTTT. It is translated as CSAPARDWLFF.

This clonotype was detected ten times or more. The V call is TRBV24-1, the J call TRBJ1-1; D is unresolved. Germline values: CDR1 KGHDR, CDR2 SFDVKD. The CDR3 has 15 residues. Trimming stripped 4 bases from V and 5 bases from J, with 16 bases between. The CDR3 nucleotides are TGTGCCACCAGTGACTCTACCATGGGAGGGACTGAAGCTTTCTTT. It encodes CATSDSTMGGTEAFF.

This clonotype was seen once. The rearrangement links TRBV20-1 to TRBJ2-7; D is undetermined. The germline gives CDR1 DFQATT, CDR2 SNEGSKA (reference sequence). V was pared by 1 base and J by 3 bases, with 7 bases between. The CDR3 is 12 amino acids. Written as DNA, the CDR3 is TGCAGTGCTAGAGCTGGATTCTACGAGCAGTACTTC. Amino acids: CSARAGFYEQYF.

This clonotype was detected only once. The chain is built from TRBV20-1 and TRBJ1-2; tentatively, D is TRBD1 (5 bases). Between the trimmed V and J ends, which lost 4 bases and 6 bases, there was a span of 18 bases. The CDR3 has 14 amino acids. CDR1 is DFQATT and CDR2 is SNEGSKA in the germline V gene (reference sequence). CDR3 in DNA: TGCAGTGCTACCTCGACAGAAGTTGTTAATGGCTACACCTTC. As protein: CSATSTEVVNGYTF.

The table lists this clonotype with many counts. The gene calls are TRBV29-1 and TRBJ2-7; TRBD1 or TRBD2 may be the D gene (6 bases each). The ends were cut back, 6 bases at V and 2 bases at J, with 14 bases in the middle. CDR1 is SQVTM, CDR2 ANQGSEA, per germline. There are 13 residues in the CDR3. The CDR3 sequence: CSVGEGGTYEQYF. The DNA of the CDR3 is TGCAGCGTCGGGGAAGGGGGGACCTACGAGCAGTACTTC.

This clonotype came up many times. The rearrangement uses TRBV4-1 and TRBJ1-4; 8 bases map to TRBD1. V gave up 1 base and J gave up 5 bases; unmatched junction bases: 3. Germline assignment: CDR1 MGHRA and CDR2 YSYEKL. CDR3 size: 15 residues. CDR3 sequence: CASSQAGQVNEKLFF. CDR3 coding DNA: TGCGCCAGCAGCCAAGCGGGACAGGTGAATGAAAAACTGTTTTTT.

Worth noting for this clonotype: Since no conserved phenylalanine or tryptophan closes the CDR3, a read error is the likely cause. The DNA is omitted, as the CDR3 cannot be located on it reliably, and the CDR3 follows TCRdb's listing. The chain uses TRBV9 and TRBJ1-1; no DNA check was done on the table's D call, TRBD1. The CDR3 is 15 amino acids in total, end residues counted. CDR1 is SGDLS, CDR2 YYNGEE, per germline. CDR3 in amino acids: CASSPRVDQNIEASL.

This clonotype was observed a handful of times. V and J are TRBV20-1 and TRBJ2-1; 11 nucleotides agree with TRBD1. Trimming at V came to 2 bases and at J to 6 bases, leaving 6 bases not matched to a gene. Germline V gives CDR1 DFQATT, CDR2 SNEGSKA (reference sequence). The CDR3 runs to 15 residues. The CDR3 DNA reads TGCAGTGCTAGACGGACAGGGGGCTTAGTCAATGAGCAGTTCTTC. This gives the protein CSARRTGGLVNEQFF.

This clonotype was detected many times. The CDR3 is CASSVQGRRTGELFF. In nucleotides, the CDR3 is TGTGCCAGCAGCGTTCAGGGGAGAAGGACCGGGGAGCTGTTTTTT. The rearrangement uses TRBV13 and TRBJ2-2; D perhaps matches TRBD1 (6 bases). CDR1 and CDR2 (germline): PRHDT, FYEKMQ (reference sequence). V lost 5 bases and J 5 bases, leaving 15 bases between the germline ends. The CDR3 runs to 15 residues.

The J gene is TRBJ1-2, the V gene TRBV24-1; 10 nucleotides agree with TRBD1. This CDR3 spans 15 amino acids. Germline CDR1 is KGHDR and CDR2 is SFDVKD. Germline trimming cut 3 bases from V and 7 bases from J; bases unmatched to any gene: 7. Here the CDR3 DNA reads TGTGCCACCAGTGATCTGACAGGGGGCCCGGGTGGCTACACCTTC. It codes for CATSDLTGGPGGYTF.

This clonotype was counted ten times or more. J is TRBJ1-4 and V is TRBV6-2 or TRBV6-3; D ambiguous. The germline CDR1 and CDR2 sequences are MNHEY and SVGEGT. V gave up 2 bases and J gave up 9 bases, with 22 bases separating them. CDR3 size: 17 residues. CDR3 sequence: CASSYPEFRRSQKKLFF. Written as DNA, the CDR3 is TGTGCCAGCAGTTACCCCGAATTCCGACGAAGCCAGAAAAAACTGTTTTTT.

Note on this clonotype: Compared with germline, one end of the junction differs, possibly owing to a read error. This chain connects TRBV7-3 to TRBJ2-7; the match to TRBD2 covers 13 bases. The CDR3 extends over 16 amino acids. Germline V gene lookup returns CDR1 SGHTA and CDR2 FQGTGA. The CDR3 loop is CASSFLLAGGIHERYF. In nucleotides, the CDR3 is TGTGCCAGCAGCTTCCTACTAGCGGGAGGGATCCACGAGCGGTACTTC.

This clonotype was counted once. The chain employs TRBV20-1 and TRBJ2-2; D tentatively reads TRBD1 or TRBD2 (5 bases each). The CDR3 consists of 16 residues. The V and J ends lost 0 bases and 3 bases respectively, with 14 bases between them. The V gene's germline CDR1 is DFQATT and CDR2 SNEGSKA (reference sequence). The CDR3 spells CSARDRGTAYTGELFF. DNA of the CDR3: TGCAGTGCTAGAGATCGTGGGACGGCCTACACCGGGGAGCTGTTTTTT.

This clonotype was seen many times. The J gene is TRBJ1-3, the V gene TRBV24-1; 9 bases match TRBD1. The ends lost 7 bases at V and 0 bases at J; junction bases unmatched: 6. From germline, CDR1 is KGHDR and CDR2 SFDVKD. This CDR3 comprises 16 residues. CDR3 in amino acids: CATSQGQGGSGNTIYF. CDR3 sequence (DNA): TGTGCCACCAGCCAGGGACAGGGAGGCTCTGGAAACACCATATATTTT.